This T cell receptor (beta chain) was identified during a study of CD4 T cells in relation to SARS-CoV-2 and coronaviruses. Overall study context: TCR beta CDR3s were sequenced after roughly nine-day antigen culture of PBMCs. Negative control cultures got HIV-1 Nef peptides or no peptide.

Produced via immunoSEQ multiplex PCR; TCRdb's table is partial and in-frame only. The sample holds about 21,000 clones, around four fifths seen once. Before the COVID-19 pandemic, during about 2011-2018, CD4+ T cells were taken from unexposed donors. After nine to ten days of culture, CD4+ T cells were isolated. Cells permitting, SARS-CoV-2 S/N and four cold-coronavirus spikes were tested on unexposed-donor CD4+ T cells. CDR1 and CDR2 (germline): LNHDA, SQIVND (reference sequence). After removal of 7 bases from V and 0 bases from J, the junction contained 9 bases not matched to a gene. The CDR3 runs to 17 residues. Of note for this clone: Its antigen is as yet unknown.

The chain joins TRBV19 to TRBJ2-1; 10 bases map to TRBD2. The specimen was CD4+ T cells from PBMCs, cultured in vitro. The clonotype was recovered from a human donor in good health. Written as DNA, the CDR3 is TGTGCCAGTACCATAAGCGGGAGGGGCGGCTCCTACAATGAGCAGTTCTTC. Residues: CASTISGRGGSYNEQFF.